This T cell receptor (beta chain) was captured in a study of identical twins. TCRdb re-called the 5' RACE reads with MiXCR, one entry per CDR3 protein. The sample includes 470,000 or so distinct CDR3 sequences, more than 20% of them seen just once. This clonotype has a handful of counts. The CDR3 contains 13 residues. The germline V and J ends were trimmed by 4 bases and 5 bases, with 8 bases remaining between them. These records were also assigned to another study, of T cells expressing NK-cell markers. That work states: In a group of several donors, dominant NKG2C+ clonotypes represented about 1.0-7.5% of CD8+ T cells.

The genes are TRBV12-3 or TRBV12-4 and TRBJ2-2; possibly TRBD1 for D (6 bases). Input material: CD4+ T cells sorted from blood. This clonotype was sampled from a woman between 18 and 29 years old in good health. CDR3 in DNA: TGTGCCAGCAGTTGGACAGAGACCGGGGAGCTGTTTTTT. Translated, it gives CASSWTETGELFF.